This is a list of T cell receptor beta chains from one sample in a study of T-cell reconstitution after alpha-beta-depleted transplantation in children. TCRdb ran MiXCR on the PCR reads and lists one entry per CDR3 protein. The profile shows hundreds of thousands of distinct CDR3 sequences, 11% of them singletons. The sequences come from peripheral blood, collected 180 days after TCRalphabeta/CD19-depleted stem cell transplant. These receptors originate from a male patient between 2 and 10 years old who had a stem cell transplant for chronic granulomatous disease, so the T cells may come from the graft donor. Each CDR3 is given with its conserved first and last residue. The D gene is left open where the match is weak. For some rows the clone size is stated as once, few or many, or as a class when expanded; others skip it.

TRBJ1-5 TRBD1 - TRBV7-2 TGTGCCAGCAGCTTAGCTTCCAGGGGGACAAATCAGCCCCAGCATTTT CASSLASRGTNQPQHF
TRBJ2-1 TRBD2 many TRBV11-3 TGTGCCAGCAGCTCCCTACCTCTAGCGGGAGGGCCCAATGAGCAGTTCTTC CASSSLPLAGGPNEQFF
TRBJ2-3 - many TRBV7-8 TGTGCCAGCAGCTTCTTCGGGGGAGATACGCAGTATTTT CASSFFGGDTQYF
TRBJ2-1 TRBD2 few TRBV20-1 TGCAGTGCTAGAACTAGCGGGGGTGACAATGAGCAGTTCTTC CSARTSGGDNEQFF
TRBJ1-2 TRBD1 many TRBV28 TGTGCCAGCAGGTCCGGGACAGGGGGGAGGTTGTTTGGTGGCTACACCTTC CASRSGTGGRLFGGYTF
TRBJ1-1 - many TRBV20-1 TGCAGTGCTCCGGTGAACACTGAAGCTTTCTTT CSAPVNTEAFF
TRBJ2-1 - - TRBV5-4 TGTGCCAGCAGCTTGTTTAGGGCTGGAAGGGATGAGCAGTTCTTC CASSLFRAGRDEQFF
TRBJ2-2 TRBD2 - TRBV14 TGTGCCAGCAGCCAAGCTCGGGGGGTTAAGTCCGGGGAGCTGTTTTTT CASSQARGVKSGELFF
TRBJ2-5 - many TRBV20-1 TGCAGTGCTATAGGACACGGCGGAACCCAGTACTTC CSAIGHGGTQYF
TRBJ2-7 - - TRBV23-1 TGCGCCAGCAGTCAGGATCTTTATTGGTCAGGACAGTCCTACGAGCAGTACTTC CASSQDLYWSGQSYEQYF
TRBJ2-5 - many TRBV5-5 TGTGCCAGCGGGGGACGGGTGGAAGAGACCCAGTACTTC CASGGRVEETQYF
TRBJ2-1 - many TRBV20-1 TGCAGTGCTAGAGGAGACTATCCTCTTATCCGGCACAATGAGCAGTTCTTC CSARGDYPLIRHNEQFF
TRBJ1-1 - many TRBV20-1 TGCAGTGCTCTTTATAGACAGTCAGCGGGGGACACTGAAGCTTTCTTT CSALYRQSAGDTEAFF
TRBJ2-1 - many TRBV11-2 TGTGCCAGCATCATTCGAGCAATCACATACAATGAGCAGTTCTTC CASIIRAITYNEQFF
TRBJ2-2 - many TRBV20-1 TGCAGTGCTAGAGATTTCCTGGGTACCACCGGGGAGCTGTTTTTT CSARDFLGTTGELFF
TRBJ2-2 - many TRBV6-2/TRBV6-3 TGTGCCAGCAGTTACAGGTCCGGCACCGGGGAGCTGTTTTTT CASSYRSGTGELFF
TRBJ2-1 TRBD2 few TRBV12-3/TRBV12-4 TGTGCCAGCAGTCCCCCGGGGACTAGATTAAATCTTGAGCAGTTCTTC CASSPPGTRLNLEQFF
TRBJ2-1 - many TRBV14 TGTGCCAGCAGCCTAAACCCACTGACAGGTCGCTATAGCTCCTACAATGAGCAGTTCTTC CASSLNPLTGRYSSYNEQFF
TRBJ1-5 - many TRBV19 TGTGCCAGTAGTATGTTTCAGGCCGGTCAGCCCCAGCATTTT CASSMFQAGQPQHF
TRBJ2-1 - many TRBV28 TGTGCCAGCAGTTTCTCCCCGAGGAATGAGCAGTTCTTC CASSFSPRNEQFF
TRBJ2-2 - many TRBV5-1 TGCGCCAGCAGCTTGGCCGTGACCAAAAACACCGGGGAGCTGTTTTTT CASSLAVTKNTGELFF
TRBJ2-5 - many TRBV27 TGTGCCAGCAGCCATAGGACATCCCAAGAGACCCAGTACTTC CASSHRTSQETQYF
TRBJ2-7 - many TRBV20-1 TGCAGTGCTAACTCAGACGGGGCCAGCTCCTACGAGCAGTACTTC CSANSDGASSYEQYF
TRBJ2-7 TRBD2 many TRBV29-1 TGCAGCGTTGAAGGACCGGGACTAGCGGGCGGTATCTACGAGCAGTACTTC CSVEGPGLAGGIYEQYF
TRBJ2-1 TRBD2 many TRBV6-5 TGTGCCAGCAGTTACTCGGTGGCTAGCGGGAGGCCCGAGCAGTTCTTC CASSYSVASGRPEQFF
TRBJ1-1 - many TRBV6-6 TGTGCCAGCAGCCCGGTTTCGGACACTGAAGCTTTCTTT CASSPVSDTEAFF
TRBJ2-3 - many TRBV5-1 TGCGCCAGCAGCTTGGCCCTGTCGGGGGCGTTCGGACTCGATCCGCAGTATTTT CASSLALSGAFGLDPQYF
TRBJ2-7 TRBD1 many TRBV20-1 TGCAGTGCCGGGACAGTGTCCTACGAGCAGTACTTC CSAGTVSYEQYF
TRBJ2-2 TRBD2 many TRBV20-1 TGCAGTGCTAGAGATGGTAGCGGGGGGGACACCGGGGAGCTGTTTTTT CSARDGSGGDTGELFF